This entry concerns a single T cell receptor beta chain. The antigen is not known. This CDR3 has 15 amino acids. In germline, CDR1 is SGHRS, CDR2 YFSETQ. With 7 bases removed from V and 2 bases from J, the gap between germline ends came to 19 bases. This specimen comes from a study of cytomegalovirus exposure and HLA in healthy donors. Background on the study: Both the 120 validation repertoires and the approximately 700 first-cohort repertoires used the same platform, as reported by a later analysis.

Study-wide findings and caveats: TCR sequences were mostly rare, though some public TCRs occurred in many donors.

Only in-frame clones appear in the TCRdb table, and some are missing; sequencing was by immunoSEQ multiplex PCR. Of approximately 240,000 clones listed, 75% to 95% are singletons. The donors were in the approximately 120-subject validation cohort; that cohort was separate from the 666-subject first cohort. Specimen: PBMCs. The receptor's source is a woman between 18 and 29 years old in good health and CMV-seronegative. The chain employs TRBV5-1 and TRBJ2-7; D possibly corresponds to TRBD2 (6 bases). CDR3 nucleotide sequence: TGCGCCAGCTCCGGTAGGGGACTTGGTGCCTACGAGCAGTACTTC. It yields the protein CASSGRGLGAYEQYF.